A selection of T cell receptor beta chains follows, all from one sample in a study of blood T cell repertoires in COVID-19. Clones were read by immunoSEQ multiplex PCR, and TCRdb kept only the in-frame ones, dropping some. The data contain approximately 110,000 clones, 65% to 90% of them seen just once; the ten biggest clones take up over 35%. Sequences were obtained from peripheral blood. The receptors stem from a man older than 75 with acute or convalescent COVID-19. The conserved cysteine and the conserved F or W are not part of the CDR3 here. Fields, in order: V gene, CDR3 length, CDR3 protein.

v_call: TRBV18
cdr3_length: 13
cdr3_aa: ASSPRYSGAYEQY

v_call: TRBV28
cdr3_length: 14
cdr3_aa: ASSSLTGISSYEQY

v_call: TRBV5-1
cdr3_length: 13
cdr3_aa: ASSLLAPSTDTQY

v_call: TRBV28
cdr3_length: 13
cdr3_aa: ASSGSGSPLNEQF

v_call: TRBV19
cdr3_length: 16
cdr3_aa: ASSIGKRTSGRTGELF

v_call: TRBV6-6
cdr3_length: 11
cdr3_aa: ASSLLAQYEQY

v_call: TRBV27
cdr3_length: 11
cdr3_aa: ASSRGYNSPLH

v_call: TRBV9
cdr3_length: 16
cdr3_aa: ASSAFPPTPTTNYGYT

v_call: TRBV19
cdr3_length: 11
cdr3_aa: ASTLEGGRGYT

v_call: TRBV5-6
cdr3_length: 9
cdr3_aa: ASSTQETQY

v_call: TRBV20-1
cdr3_length: 14
cdr3_aa: SASPTGGLAKNIQY

v_call: TRBV28
cdr3_length: 11
cdr3_aa: ALAGLNTGELF

v_call: TRBV7-6
cdr3_length: 14
cdr3_aa: ASSLWAGGLNTEAF

v_call: TRBV18
cdr3_length: 12
cdr3_aa: ASSRDRSNSPLH

v_call: TRBV5-5
cdr3_length: 13
cdr3_aa: ASSSRTTSNYGYT

v_call: TRBV19
cdr3_length: 12
cdr3_aa: ASSRQGLRHEQY

v_call: TRBV28
cdr3_length: 11
cdr3_aa: ASSHRSTDTQY

v_call: TRBV18
cdr3_length: 13
cdr3_aa: ASSRTSGSTDTQY

v_call: TRBV28
cdr3_length: 15
cdr3_aa: ASRTISDRGGTYEQY

v_call: TRBV6-5
cdr3_length: 13
cdr3_aa: ASRVLTSGRGEQY

v_call: TRBV5-4
cdr3_length: 12
cdr3_aa: ASRHSSSSYEQY

v_call: TRBV5-4
cdr3_length: 13
cdr3_aa: ASSWAGTSGRRQY

v_call: TRBV6-2/TRBV6-3
cdr3_length: 10
cdr3_aa: ASSYGGTEAF

v_call: TRBV14
cdr3_length: 12
cdr3_aa: ASNHRDYNSPLH

v_call: TRBV6-6
cdr3_length: 13
cdr3_aa: ASSSDRAHNYGYT

v_call: TRBV29-1
cdr3_length: 14
cdr3_aa: SVEGLAGLSYNEQF

v_call: TRBV28
cdr3_length: 15
cdr3_aa: ASSSPRGRSPNEKLF

v_call: TRBV11-3
cdr3_length: 15
cdr3_aa: ASSSINWVGLNQPQH

v_call: TRBV30
cdr3_length: 13
cdr3_aa: AWSVFAGAGNTIY

v_call: TRBV4-1
cdr3_length: 10
cdr3_aa: ASRGVVNEQF

v_call: TRBV5-1
cdr3_length: 12
cdr3_aa: ASSFRGGINEQF

v_call: TRBV5-1
cdr3_length: 14
cdr3_aa: ASSLGMGQGGVELF

v_call: TRBV5-6
cdr3_length: 15
cdr3_aa: ASTPGQGATGNYGYT

v_call: TRBV3-1/TRBV3-2
cdr3_length: 14
cdr3_aa: ASSQDWEGFTDTQY

v_call: TRBV24-1
cdr3_length: 13
cdr3_aa: ATSDSRQGNQPQH

v_call: TRBV2
cdr3_length: 12
cdr3_aa: ASATRSGNNEQF

v_call: TRBV10-2
cdr3_length: 13
cdr3_aa: ASGGQGHSNQPQH

v_call: TRBV25-1
cdr3_length: 14
cdr3_aa: ASSGLDRATYNEQF

v_call: TRBV5-4
cdr3_length: 12
cdr3_aa: ASSLSVGQYGYT

v_call: TRBV5-1
cdr3_length: 12
cdr3_aa: ASSLDSSTGGLF

v_call: TRBV5-6
cdr3_length: 13
cdr3_aa: ASSSRASSNQPQH

v_call: TRBV5-1
cdr3_length: 14
cdr3_aa: ASSLVGQGDYNEQF

v_call: TRBV5-1
cdr3_length: 15
cdr3_aa: ASSLVGQGRNTGELF

v_call: TRBV6-6
cdr3_length: 13
cdr3_aa: ASTLDSRNTGELF

v_call: TRBV7-9
cdr3_length: 16
cdr3_aa: ASSFPQKAGEIYNEQF

v_call: TRBV28
cdr3_length: 14
cdr3_aa: ASSLLAGPTTPEAF

v_call: TRBV18
cdr3_length: 11
cdr3_aa: ASSTTEYNEQF

v_call: TRBV11-2
cdr3_length: 14
cdr3_aa: ASSLGSGTSTDTQY